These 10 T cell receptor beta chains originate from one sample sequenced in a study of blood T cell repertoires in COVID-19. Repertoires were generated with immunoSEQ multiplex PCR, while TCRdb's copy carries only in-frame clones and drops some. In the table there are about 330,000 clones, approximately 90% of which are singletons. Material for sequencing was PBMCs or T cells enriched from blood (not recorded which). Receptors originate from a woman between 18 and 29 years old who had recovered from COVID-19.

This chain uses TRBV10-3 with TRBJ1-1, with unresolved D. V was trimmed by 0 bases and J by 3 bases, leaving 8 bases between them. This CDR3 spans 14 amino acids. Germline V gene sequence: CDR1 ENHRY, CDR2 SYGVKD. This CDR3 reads CAISESEFDTEAFF. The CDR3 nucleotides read TGTGCCATCAGTGAGTCGGAGTTCGACACTGAAGCTTTCTTT.

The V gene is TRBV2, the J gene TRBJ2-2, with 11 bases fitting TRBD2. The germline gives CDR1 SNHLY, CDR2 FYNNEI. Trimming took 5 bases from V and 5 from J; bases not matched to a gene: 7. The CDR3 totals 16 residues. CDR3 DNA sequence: TGTGCCAGCAGTCCGGGGGGACTAGCGGTTACCGGGGAGCTGTTTTTT. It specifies CASSPGGLAVTGELFF.

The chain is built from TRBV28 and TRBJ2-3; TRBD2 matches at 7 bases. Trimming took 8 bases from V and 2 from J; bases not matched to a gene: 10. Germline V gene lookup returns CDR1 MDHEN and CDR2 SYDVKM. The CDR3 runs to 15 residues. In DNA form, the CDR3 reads TGTGCCAGCGAAATCGGTAGCGGGTACACAGATACGCAGTATTTT. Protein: CASEIGSGYTDTQYF.

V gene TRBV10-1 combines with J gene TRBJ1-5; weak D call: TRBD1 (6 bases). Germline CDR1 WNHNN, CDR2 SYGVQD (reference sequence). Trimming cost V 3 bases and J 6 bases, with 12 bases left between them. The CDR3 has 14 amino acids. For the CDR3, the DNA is TGCGCCAGCAGTGAATCAGGGGAAGGTCAGCCCCAGCATTTT. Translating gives CASSESGEGQPQHF.

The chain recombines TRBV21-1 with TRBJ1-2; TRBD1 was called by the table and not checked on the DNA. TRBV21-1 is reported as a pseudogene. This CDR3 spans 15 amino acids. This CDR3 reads CASSNGQAPRDGYTF. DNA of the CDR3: TGTGCCAGCAGCAATGGACAGGCCCCAAGGGATGGCTACACCTTC.

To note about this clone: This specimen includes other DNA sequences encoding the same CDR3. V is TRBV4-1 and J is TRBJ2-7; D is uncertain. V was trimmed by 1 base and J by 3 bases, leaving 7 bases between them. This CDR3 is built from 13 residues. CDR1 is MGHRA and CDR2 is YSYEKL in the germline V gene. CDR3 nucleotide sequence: TGCGCCAGCAGCCAAGGGCTTGACTACGAGCAGTACTTC. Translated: CASSQGLDYEQYF.

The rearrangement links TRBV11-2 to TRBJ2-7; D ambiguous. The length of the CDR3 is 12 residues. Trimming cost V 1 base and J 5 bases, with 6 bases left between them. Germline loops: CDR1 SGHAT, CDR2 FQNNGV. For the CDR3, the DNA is TGTGCCAGCAGCTTAGCGGTTGACGAGCAGTACTTC. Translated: CASSLAVDEQYF. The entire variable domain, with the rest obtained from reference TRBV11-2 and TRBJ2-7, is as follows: EAGVAQSPRYKIIEKRQSVAFWCNPISGHATLYWYQQILGQGPKLLIQFQNNGVVDDSQLPKDRFSAERLKGVDSTLKIQPAKLEDSAVYLCASSLAVDEQYFGPGTRLTVT.

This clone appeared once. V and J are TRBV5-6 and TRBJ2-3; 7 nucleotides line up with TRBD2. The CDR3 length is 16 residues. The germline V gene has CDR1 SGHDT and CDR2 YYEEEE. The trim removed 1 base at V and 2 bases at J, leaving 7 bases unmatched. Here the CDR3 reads CASSLSSGDLTDTQYF. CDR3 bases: TGTGCCAGCAGCTTGTCCAGCGGGGATCTCACAGATACGCAGTATTTT. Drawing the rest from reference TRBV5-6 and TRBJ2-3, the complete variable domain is DAGVTQSPTHLIKTRGQQVTLRCSPKSGHDTVSWYQQALGQGPQFIFQYYEEEERQRGNFPDRFSGHQFPNYSSELNVNALLLGDSALYLCASSLSSGDLTDTQYFGPGTRLTVL.

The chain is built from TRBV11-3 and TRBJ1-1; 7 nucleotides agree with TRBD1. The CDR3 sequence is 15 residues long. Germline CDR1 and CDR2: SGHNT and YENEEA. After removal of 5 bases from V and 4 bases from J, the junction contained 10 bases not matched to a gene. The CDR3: CASSPTHRGGTEAFF. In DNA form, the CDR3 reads TGTGCCAGCAGCCCAACACACAGGGGTGGCACTGAAGCTTTCTTT.

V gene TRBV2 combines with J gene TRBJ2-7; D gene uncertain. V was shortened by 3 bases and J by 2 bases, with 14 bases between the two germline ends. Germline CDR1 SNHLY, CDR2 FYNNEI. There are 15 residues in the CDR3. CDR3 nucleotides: TGTGCCAGCAGTGAGCGTGAGGCTATAACCTACGAGCAGTACTTC. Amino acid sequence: CASSEREAITYEQYF.